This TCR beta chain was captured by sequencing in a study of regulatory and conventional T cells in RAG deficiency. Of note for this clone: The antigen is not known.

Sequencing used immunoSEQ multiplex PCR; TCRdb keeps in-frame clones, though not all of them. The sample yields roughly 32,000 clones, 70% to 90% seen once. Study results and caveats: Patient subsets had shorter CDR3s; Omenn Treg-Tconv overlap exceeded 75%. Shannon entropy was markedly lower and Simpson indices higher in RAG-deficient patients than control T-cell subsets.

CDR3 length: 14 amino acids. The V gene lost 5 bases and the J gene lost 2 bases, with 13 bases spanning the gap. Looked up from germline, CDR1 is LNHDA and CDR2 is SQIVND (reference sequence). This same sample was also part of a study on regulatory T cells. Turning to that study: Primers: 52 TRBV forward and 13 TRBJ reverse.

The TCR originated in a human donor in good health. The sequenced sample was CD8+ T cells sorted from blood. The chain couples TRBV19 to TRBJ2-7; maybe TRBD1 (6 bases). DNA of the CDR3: TGTGCCAGTAGTCCCACCGGGACAACCTACGAGCAGTACTTC. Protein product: CASSPTGTTYEQYF. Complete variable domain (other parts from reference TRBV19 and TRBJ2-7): DGGITQSPKYLFRKEGQNVTLSCEQNLNHDAMYWYRQDPGQGLRLIYYSQIVNDFQKGDIAEGYSVSREKKESFPLTVTSAQKNPTAFYLCASSPTGTTYEQYFGPGTRLTVT.